These 26 T cell receptor beta chains were all obtained from the same sample, sequenced in a study of blood T cell repertoires in COVID-19. Assay used: immunoSEQ multiplex PCR; TCRdb lists only in-frame clones, some missing. The sample carries 150,000 to 200,000 clones, roughly nine tenths recorded once. The sample consisted of PBMCs or T cells enriched from blood (not recorded which). All receptors derive from a middle-aged woman with acute COVID-19.

J is TRBJ2-7 and V is TRBV11-2, with 10 nucleotides matching TRBD1. This CDR3 spans 15 amino acids. Germline CDR1 is SGHAT and CDR2 is FQNNGV. Germline trimming cut 3 bases from V and 4 bases from J; bases unmatched to any gene: 6. CDR3 bases: TGTGCCAGCAGCTTCCACGGACAGGGGGATTACGAGCAGTACTTC. This translates into CASSFHGQGDYEQYF.

This chain uses TRBV7-8 with TRBJ1-2, with TRBD1 matching over 9 bases. Germline CDR1 and CDR2: SGHVS and FQNEAQ. CDR3 size: 16 residues. The V and J ends lost 2 bases and 4 bases, in that order; junction bases with no gene match: 8. The CDR3 sequence: CASSLSHRDRVYGYTF. CDR3 sequence (DNA): TGTGCCAGCAGCTTATCACACCGGGACAGGGTCTATGGCTACACCTTC.

The chain couples TRBV28 to TRBJ2-1; 11 bases align to TRBD2. Germline V CDR1 and CDR2: MDHEN, SYDVKM. CDR3 length equals 16 residues. V shed 3 bases, J shed 12 bases, and the junction held 13 bases outside the gene matches. The CDR3 region is CASSLGLAALGGGQFF. The CDR3 DNA reads TGTGCCAGCAGTTTGGGACTAGCGGCCCTCGGAGGGGGGCAGTTCTTC.

The chain has TRBV6-9 and TRBJ2-7, with 7 nucleotides matching TRBD1. Looked up from germline, CDR1 is MNHGY and CDR2 is SVAAGI. The CDR3 extends over 16 amino acids. J lost 0 bases, V lost 5 bases, and 10 bases had no gene match. CDR3 protein: CASSRVRRGFSYEQYF. The CDR3 nucleotides read TGTGCCAGCAGTAGGGTCCGCAGGGGGTTCTCCTACGAGCAGTACTTC.

This clone came up once. The genes are TRBV10-2 and TRBJ2-7, with 10 bases identical to TRBD1. Looked up from germline, CDR1 is WSHSY and CDR2 is SAAADI. With V trimmed by 6 bases and J by 0 bases, 11 bases remained unmatched. The CDR3 extends over 17 amino acids. This CDR3 reads CASRAPPGQGTSYEQYF. CDR3 DNA sequence: TGCGCCAGCAGGGCCCCCCCGGGACAGGGGACCTCCTACGAGCAGTACTTC.

This CDR3 is CASRPQGINYGYTF. In DNA, the CDR3 is TGTGCCAGCAGACCACAGGGGATTAACTATGGCTACACCTTC. This chain uses TRBV25-1 with TRBJ1-2; 7 nucleotides align to TRBD1. The CDR3 is made up of 14 amino acids. Per germline, CDR1 MGHDK and CDR2 SYGVNS. The trim removed 6 bases at V and 1 base at J, leaving 5 bases unmatched.

This chain uses TRBV9 with TRBJ1-1; 8 nucleotides match TRBD1. The trim removed 0 bases at V and 1 base at J, leaving 5 bases unmatched. The CDR3 contains 16 residues. Germline lookup yields CDR1 SGDLS and CDR2 YYNGEE. The CDR3, as DNA: TGTGCCAGCAGCGTAGAGTCCGGGACAGGGAACACTGAAGCTTTCTTT. Translation gives CASSVESGTGNTEAFF.

The chain uses TRBV7-2 and TRBJ2-3, with TRBD2 matching over 10 bases. The CDR3 totals 17 residues. CDR1 SGHTA and CDR2 FQGNSA come from the germline V gene. V dropped 5 bases and J dropped 6; count of bases not matched to a gene: 14. CDR3: CASSHIAGGPFLDTQYF. The CDR3 DNA reads TGTGCCAGCAGCCATATAGCGGGAGGCCCATTTTTGGATACGCAGTATTTT. Full variable domain (missing parts from reference TRBV7-2 and TRBJ2-3): GAGVSQSPSNKVTEKGKDVELRCDPISGHTALYWYRQSLGQGLEFLIYFQGNSAPDKSGLPSDRFSAERTGGSVSTLTIQRTQQEDSAVYLCASSHIAGGPFLDTQYFGPGTRLTVL.

The chain recombines TRBV9 with TRBJ1-1; D ambiguous. The germline gives CDR1 SGDLS, CDR2 YYNGEE. Trimming removed 4 bases at V and 1 base at J, with 8 bases between. The CDR3 spans 13 residues. The CDR3 DNA is TGTGCCAGCAGCCCGAGTCAGAACACTGAAGCTTTCTTT. Translation gives CASSPSQNTEAFF.

The genes are TRBV4-1 and TRBJ2-7; 13 nucleotides align to TRBD2. This CDR3 comprises 17 residues. The V and J ends lost 3 bases and 0 bases, in that order; junction bases with no gene match: 5. Germline CDR1 is MGHRA and CDR2 is YSYEKL. The CDR3 bases are TGCGCCAGCAGCCACCCGGGACTAGCGGGATACTCCTACGAGCAGTACTTC. This sequence encodes CASSHPGLAGYSYEQYF.

J is TRBJ2-2 and V is TRBV29-1, with TRBD1 matching over 9 bases. Germline CDR1 is SQVTM and CDR2 is ANQGSEA. This CDR3 is 14 amino acids long. After removal of 4 bases from V and 5 bases from J, the junction contained 5 bases not matched to a gene. This chain's CDR3 is CSVVGTGRTGELFF. In nucleotides, the CDR3 is TGCAGCGTTGTTGGGACAGGGCGTACCGGGGAGCTGTTTTTT.

DNA for the CDR3: TGTGCCAGCAGCTTAGGCTCCACATATTCCTACGAGCAGTACTTC. It yields the protein CASSLGSTYSYEQYF. V and J are TRBV7-6 and TRBJ2-7; unclear D gene. Germline CDR1 reads SGHVS; CDR2 reads FNYEAQ. The length of the CDR3 is 15 residues. V dropped 1 base and J dropped 1 base, with 11 bases sitting between them.

CDR3 loop: CASSLPGLAGSGGQYF. CDR3 bases: TGTGCCAGCAGCCTCCCGGGACTAGCGGGATCGGGCGGGCAGTATTTT. This chain joins TRBV14 and TRBJ2-3; TRBD2 agrees at 13 bases. V dropped 4 bases and J dropped 11; count of bases not matched to a gene: 12. Germline CDR1 and CDR2: SGHDN and FVKESK. The CDR3 length is 16 residues.

The genes are TRBV2 and TRBJ2-5; 8 bases are shared with TRBD2. Germline values: CDR1 SNHLY, CDR2 FYNNEI. The ends lost 8 bases at V and 1 base at J; junction bases unmatched: 6. The CDR3 extends over 14 amino acids. The CDR3 coding sequence is TGTGCCAGCTCAATCGGGACTAGCCAAGAGACCCAGTACTTC. This translates into CASSIGTSQETQYF.

The genes are TRBV7-3 and TRBJ2-7; 12 bases line up with TRBD2. CDR1 and CDR2 from the germline V gene are SGHTA and FQGTGA. CDR3 length equals 18 residues. With V trimmed by 4 bases and J by 5 bases, 15 bases remained unmatched. The CDR3, as DNA: TGTGCCAGCAGCTCGTTACGGGGGTCTAGCGGGAGGGGCGACGAGCAGTACTTC. This codes for CASSSLRGSSGRGDEQYF.

This chain joins TRBV6-2 or TRBV6-3 and TRBJ2-2; D perhaps matches TRBD1 (6 bases). The ends were cut back, 2 bases at V and 3 bases at J, with 13 bases in the middle. The CDR3 runs to 16 residues. Germline loops: CDR1 MNHEY, CDR2 SVGEGT. CDR3 sequence reads: CASSYAPTGYTGELFF. CDR3 coding DNA: TGTGCCAGCAGTTACGCCCCTACAGGGTACACCGGGGAGCTGTTTTTT.

The gene calls are TRBV4-1 and TRBJ2-5, with D perhaps matching TRBD1 (5 bases). V dropped 0 bases and J dropped 3 bases, with 8 bases sitting between them. The CDR3 is made up of 14 amino acids. The germline V gene encodes CDR1 MGHRA and CDR2 YSYEKL. The CDR3 region has the DNA TGCGCCAGCAGCCAAGATCGACAGAAAGAGACCCAGTACTTC. This sequence encodes CASSQDRQKETQYF.

This chain connects TRBV30 to TRBJ2-3; possibly TRBD1 for D (8 bases). Trimming took 1 base from V and 3 from J, leaving 17 bases between them. The CDR3 spans 16 residues. Germline V gene lookup returns CDR1 GTSNPN and CDR2 SVGIG (reference sequence). The DNA for the CDR3 is TGTGCCTGGAGTGCAACCCACAGGGGGGGGACAGATACGCAGTATTTT. It yields the protein CAWSATHRGGTDTQYF. Together with reference TRBV30 and TRBJ2-3, the CDR3 gives the full variable domain: SQTIHQWPATLVQPVGSPLSLECTVEGTSNPNLYWYRQAAGRGLQLLFYSVGIGQISSEVPQNLSASRPQDRQFILSSKKLLLSDSGFYLCAWSATHRGGTDTQYFGPGTRLTVL.

The chain links TRBV5-4 to TRBJ2-7, with 8 bases lining up with TRBD1. Per the germline V gene, CDR1 is SGHNT and CDR2 is YYREEE (reference sequence). This CDR3 contains 14 residues. Trimming at V came to 0 bases and at J to 7 bases, leaving 6 bases not matched to a gene. The CDR3 is CASSLGTGSWEQYF. The CDR3, as DNA: TGTGCCAGCAGCTTGGGGACAGGGTCTTGGGAGCAGTACTTC.

The chain uses TRBV5-6 and TRBJ2-2; TRBD2 is a possible D gene (6 bases). This CDR3 contains 15 residues. The V gene lost 1 base and the J gene lost 4 bases, with 11 bases spanning the gap. Germline V gives CDR1 SGHDT, CDR2 YYEEEE. The CDR3 spells CASSLFLTSTGELFF. CDR3 in DNA: TGTGCCAGCAGCTTGTTCTTGACTAGCACCGGGGAGCTGTTTTTT. Looking up the rest from reference TRBV5-6 and TRBJ2-2 gives the full variable domain: DAGVTQSPTHLIKTRGQQVTLRCSPKSGHDTVSWYQQALGQGPQFIFQYYEEEERQRGNFPDRFSGHQFPNYSSELNVNALLLGDSALYLCASSLFLTSTGELFFGEGSRLTVL.

The chain's CDR3 is CASSTQQNSYEQYF. The CDR3 coding sequence is TGTGCCAGCTCAACACAGCAAAACTCCTACGAGCAGTACTTC. V gene TRBV2 combines with J gene TRBJ2-7; D unresolved. The V gene's germline CDR1 is SNHLY and CDR2 FYNNEI. The CDR3 totals 14 residues. Trimming took 8 bases from V and 0 from J, leaving 14 bases between them.

The chain employs TRBV9 and TRBJ2-1, with 8 positions matching TRBD2. Germline V gene sequence: CDR1 SGDLS, CDR2 YYNGEE. V lost 2 bases, J lost 4 bases, and 2 bases stayed unmatched. The CDR3 is 14 residues long. The CDR3 coding sequence is TGTGCCAGCAGCGTTAGCGGGACTTACAATGAGCAGTTCTTC. It codes for CASSVSGTYNEQFF.

The chain has TRBV6-5 and TRBJ1-5; 9 bases align to TRBD1. Germline V CDR1 and CDR2: MNHEY, SVGAGI. The CDR3 runs 14 residues. With 5 bases clipped from V and 5 bases from J, the junction kept 4 bases outside the gene matches. In DNA form, the CDR3 reads TGTGCCAGCAGTAGACGACAGGGGGATCAGCCCCAGCATTTT. It translates to CASSRRQGDQPQHF.

The chain uses TRBV29-1 and TRBJ2-3, with 15 nucleotides matching TRBD2. The J segment lost 1 base and the V segment lost 2 bases, leaving 7 bases of the junction unmatched. The CDR3 totals 18 residues. The germline V gene encodes CDR1 SQVTM and CDR2 ANQGSEA. In DNA form, the CDR3 reads TGCAGCGTTGAAATTGGACTAGCGGGAGGGCCGGGCACAGATACGCAGTATTTT. Its protein is CSVEIGLAGGPGTDTQYF.

The V call is TRBV4-2, the J call TRBJ1-5; D may be TRBD1 (6 bases). The CDR3 has 15 amino acids. Germline CDR1 LGHNA, CDR2 YNFKEQ. The ends were cut back, 1 base at V and 3 bases at J, with 10 bases in the middle. The CDR3 coding sequence is TGTGCCAGCAGCCAAGCAGGGGCGGACAATCAGCCCCAGCATTTT. Its protein is CASSQAGADNQPQHF.

The chain recombines TRBV21-1 with TRBJ1-4; the D call in the table, TRBD1, was not verified against the DNA. TRBV21-1 is a known pseudogene. CDR3 length: 19 residues. In nucleotides, the CDR3 is TGTGCCAGCAGCAAGTTCCATTCCGACAGGGGAGGAACTAATGAAAAACTGTTTTTT. This encodes CASSKFHSDRGGTNEKLFF.